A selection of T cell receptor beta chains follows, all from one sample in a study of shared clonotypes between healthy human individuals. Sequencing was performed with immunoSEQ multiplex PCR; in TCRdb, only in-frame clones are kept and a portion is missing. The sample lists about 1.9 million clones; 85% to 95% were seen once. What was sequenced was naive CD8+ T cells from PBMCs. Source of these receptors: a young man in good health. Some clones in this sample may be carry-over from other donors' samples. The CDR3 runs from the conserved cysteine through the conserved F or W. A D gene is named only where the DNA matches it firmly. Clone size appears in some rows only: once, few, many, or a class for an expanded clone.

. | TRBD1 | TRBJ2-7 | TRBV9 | CASSPSDRGRLQYF | TGTGCCAGCAGCCCATCCGACAGGGGGCGTCTCCAGTACTTC
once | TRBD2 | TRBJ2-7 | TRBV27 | CASSSWTSGTHEQYF | TGTGCCAGCAGTTCTTGGACTAGCGGGACCCACGAGCAGTACTTC
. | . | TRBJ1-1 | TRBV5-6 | CASSSAPLNTEAFF | TGTGCCAGCAGCTCCGCTCCACTGAACACTGAAGCTTTCTTT
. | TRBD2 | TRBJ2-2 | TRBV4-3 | CASSQGIGLAGPENTGELFF | TGCGCCAGCAGCCAAGGTATCGGACTAGCGGGTCCCGAGAACACCGGGGAGCTGTTTTTT
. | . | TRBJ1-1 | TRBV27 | CASSFSKGGFGTEAFF | TGTGCCAGCAGTTTTAGTAAGGGAGGATTCGGCACTGAAGCTTTCTTT
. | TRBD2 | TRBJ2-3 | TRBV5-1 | CASSLSLAGVTDTQYF | TGCGCCAGCAGCTTGTCCCTAGCGGGAGTCACAGATACGCAGTATTTT
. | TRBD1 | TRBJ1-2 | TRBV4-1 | CASSQTGSNYGYTF | TGCGCCAGCAGCCAGACAGGGAGTAACTATGGCTACACCTTC
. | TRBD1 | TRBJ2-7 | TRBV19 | CASSAGQGANYEQYF | TGTGCCAGTAGTGCGGGACAGGGGGCCAACTACGAGCAGTACTTC
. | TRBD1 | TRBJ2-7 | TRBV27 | CASSPSRGTGEREQYF | TGTGCCAGCAGTCCATCTCGGGGGACAGGGGAGAGAGAGCAGTACTTC
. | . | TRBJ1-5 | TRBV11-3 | CASSPPLVPRPWPQHF | TGTGCCAGCAGCCCCCCGCTTGTGCCACGCCCGTGGCCCCAGCATTTT
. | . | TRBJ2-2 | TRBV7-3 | CASSPRGSSAGELFF | TGTGCCAGCAGCCCGAGGGGTTCCAGTGCCGGGGAGCTGTTTTTT
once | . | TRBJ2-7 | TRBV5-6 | CASSLVTENYEQYF | TGTGCCAGCAGCTTGGTTACTGAGAACTACGAGCAGTACTTC
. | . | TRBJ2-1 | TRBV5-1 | CASSLYPGTYNEQFF | TGCGCCAGCAGCTTGTACCCCGGGACCTACAATGAGCAGTTCTTC
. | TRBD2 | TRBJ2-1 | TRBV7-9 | CASSQGLAGGPSSYNEQFF | TGTGCCAGCAGCCAGGGACTAGCGGGAGGTCCTAGCTCCTACAATGAGCAGTTCTTC
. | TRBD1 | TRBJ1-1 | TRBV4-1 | CASSQSLTGGLTEAFF | TGCGCCAGCAGCCAGTCCCTGACAGGGGGCTTGACTGAAGCTTTCTTT
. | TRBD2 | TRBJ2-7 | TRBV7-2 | CASSLLSGRADYEQYF | TGTGCCAGCAGCTTATTATCCGGGAGGGCCGATTACGAGCAGTACTTC
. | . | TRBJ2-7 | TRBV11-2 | CASSLVGGGGSYEQYF | TGTGCCAGCAGCTTAGTTGGGGGCGGCGGCTCCTACGAGCAGTACTTC
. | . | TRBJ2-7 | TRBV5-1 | CASSPTGKPGTYEQYF | TGCGCCAGCAGCCCCACAGGGAAACCAGGCACCTACGAGCAGTACTTC
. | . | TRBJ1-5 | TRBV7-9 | CASSLDAGAQGNQPQHF | TGTGCCAGCAGCTTAGATGCGGGGGCGCAGGGCAATCAGCCCCAGCATTTT
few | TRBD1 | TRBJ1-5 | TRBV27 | CASRTGTNQPQHF | TGTGCCAGCAGGACAGGGACGAATCAGCCCCAGCATTTT
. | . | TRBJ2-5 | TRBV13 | CASSLRGAETQYF | TGTGCCAGCAGCCTCCGAGGGGCGGAGACCCAGTACTTC
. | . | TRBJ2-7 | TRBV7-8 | CASSLAGRVDEQYF | TGTGCCAGCAGCTTAGCAGGCAGGGTAGACGAGCAGTACTTC
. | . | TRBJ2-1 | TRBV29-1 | CSVSGHERALYEQFF | TGCAGCGTTTCGGGCCATGAGAGGGCCCTCTATGAGCAGTTCTTC
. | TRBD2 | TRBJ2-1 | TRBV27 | CASSLYGRSSYNEQFF | TGTGCCAGCAGTTTATACGGGAGGTCCTCCTACAATGAGCAGTTCTTC
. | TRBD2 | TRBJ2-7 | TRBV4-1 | CASSQEPGHLAGSSYEQYF | TGCGCCAGCAGCCAAGAACCCGGCCATTTAGCGGGGAGCTCCTACGAGCAGTACTTC
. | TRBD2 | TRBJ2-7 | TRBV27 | CASSLSAGGRSYEQYF | TGTGCCAGCAGTTTATCGGCGGGCGGGAGGTCGTACGAGCAGTACTTC
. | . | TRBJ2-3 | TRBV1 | CTSSQRAAFPITSAERTDTQYF | TGCACCAGCAGCCAAAGGGCAGCATTCCCGATTACTAGCGCCGAGCGGACAGATACGCAGTATTTT
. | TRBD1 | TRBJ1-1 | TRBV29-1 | CSATGANTEAFF | TGCAGCGCAACAGGGGCGAACACTGAAGCTTTCTTT
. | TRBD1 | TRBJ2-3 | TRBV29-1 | CSYRDRDTDTQYF | TGCAGCTATCGGGACAGGGACACAGATACGCAGTATTTT
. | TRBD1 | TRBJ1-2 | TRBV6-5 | CASSRPGQGNYGYTF | TGTGCCAGCAGCCGTCCGGGACAGGGGAACTATGGCTACACCTTC
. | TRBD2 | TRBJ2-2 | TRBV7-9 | CASSSISGRANTGELFF | TGTGCCAGCAGCTCTATTAGCGGGAGGGCGAACACCGGGGAGCTGTTTTTT
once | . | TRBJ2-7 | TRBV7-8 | CASSPPTGSSGYEQYF | TGTGCCAGCAGCCCGCCTACAGGATCCTCGGGCTACGAGCAGTACTTC
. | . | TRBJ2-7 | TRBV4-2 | CASSQAIDYEQYF | TGTGCCAGCAGCCAAGCCATTGACTACGAGCAGTACTTC
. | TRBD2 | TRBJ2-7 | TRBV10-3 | CAIRLGSGSNYEQYF | TGTGCCATCCGGCTGGGCAGCGGGAGTAACTACGAGCAGTACTTC
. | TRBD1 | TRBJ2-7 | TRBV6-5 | CASTNDRVEQYF | TGTGCCAGCACCAACGACAGGGTCGAGCAGTACTTC
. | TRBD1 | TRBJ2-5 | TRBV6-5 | CASRQRATGGETQYF | TGTGCCAGCAGGCAACGAGCGACAGGGGGGGAGACCCAGTACTTC
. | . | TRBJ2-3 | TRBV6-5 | CASSYGVTDTQYF | TGTGCCAGCAGTTACGGCGTCACAGATACGCAGTATTTT
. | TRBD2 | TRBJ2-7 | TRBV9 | CASSVDPAGYNEQYF | TGTGCCAGCAGCGTAGACCCAGCGGGATATAACGAGCAGTACTTC
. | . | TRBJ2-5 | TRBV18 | CASSPRDLAETQYF | TGTGCCAGCTCACCACGGGACCTAGCCGAGACCCAGTACTTC
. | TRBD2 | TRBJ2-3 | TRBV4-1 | CASSQDASGYTDTQYF | TGCGCCAGCAGCCAAGATGCTAGCGGATACACAGATACGCAGTATTTT
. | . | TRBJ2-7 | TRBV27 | CASSRLSLGEQYF | TGTGCCAGCAGCCGACTCAGCTTGGGCGAGCAGTACTTC
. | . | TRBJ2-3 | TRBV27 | CASSSPLGSSTDTQYF | TGTGCCAGCAGTTCCCCATTGGGTTCTAGCACAGATACGCAGTATTTT
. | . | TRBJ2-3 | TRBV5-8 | CASSPQSADTQYF | TGTGCCAGCAGCCCCCAGTCGGCAGATACGCAGTATTTT
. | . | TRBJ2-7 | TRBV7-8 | CASNHLIGGDNEQYF | TGTGCCAGCAACCACTTGATCGGGGGCGATAACGAGCAGTACTTC
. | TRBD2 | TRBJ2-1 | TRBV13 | CASSQGLARGNEQFF | TGTGCCAGCAGCCAGGGACTAGCGAGGGGGAATGAGCAGTTCTTC
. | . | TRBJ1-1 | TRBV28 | CASRLRGLGNTEAFF | TGTGCCAGCAGGCTGCGGGGATTGGGGAACACTGAAGCTTTCTTT
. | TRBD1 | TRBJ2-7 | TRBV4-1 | CASSQHNHRGEQYF | TGCGCCAGCAGCCAACATAACCACAGGGGCGAGCAGTACTTC
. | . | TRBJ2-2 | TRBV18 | CASSREHSNTGELFF | TGTGCCAGCTCACGGGAACATTCGAACACCGGGGAGCTGTTTTTT
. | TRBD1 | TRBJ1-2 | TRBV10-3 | CAIRGGQVDYGYTF | TGTGCCATCAGGGGAGGACAGGTCGACTATGGCTACACCTTC
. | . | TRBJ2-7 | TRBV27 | CASSLQPSSYEQYF | TGTGCCAGCAGTTTACAACCTAGCTCCTACGAGCAGTACTTC
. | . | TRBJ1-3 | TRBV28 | CASGDNENTIYF | TGTGCCAGCGGGGACAACGAGAACACCATATATTTT
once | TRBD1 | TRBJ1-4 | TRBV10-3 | CAISESPQGAGEKLFF | TGTGCCATCAGTGAGTCGCCACAGGGGGCGGGTGAAAAACTGTTTTTT